This T cell receptor beta chain was observed in a study of somatic mutations in cytotoxic T cells in rheumatoid arthritis. On the study more broadly: Some V beta antibody-stained T-cell populations were flow-sorted at nearly 100% purity, including V beta1+ cells sequenced for TCRB.

This clone was seen a handful of times. Antigen: not known. Notes on the study in general: There was no significant difference in CD8+ T-cell clonality between rheumatoid arthritis patients and age-matched healthy controls. The authors did not adjust the slight TRBV07 underrepresentation in rheumatoid arthritis patients for multiple comparisons.

V was cut by 4 bases and J by 7 bases, with 11 bases left in between. Germline lookup yields CDR1 MGHDK and CDR2 SYGVNS. The CDR3 totals 13 residues. TCRdb's table, derived via immunoSEQ multiplex PCR, lists solely in-frame clones and lacks some. The data hold 15,000 to 20,000 clones, with about four fifths observed a single time. Specimen: CD8+ T cells sorted from blood. The rearrangement joins TRBV25-1 to TRBJ1-5; D may be TRBD1 (5 bases). The origin of this receptor is an adult with rheumatoid arthritis. CDR3 in DNA: TGTGCCAGCAGTGGAGGGGTGGGCCAGCCCCAGCATTTT. Encoded protein: CASSGGVGQPQHF. Looking up the rest from reference TRBV25-1 and TRBJ1-5 gives the full variable domain: EADIYQTPRYLVIGTGKKITLECSQTMGHDKMYWYQQDPGMELHLIHYSYGVNSTEKGDLSSESTVSRIRTEHFPLTLESARPSHTSQYLCASSGGVGQPQHFGDGTRLSIL.